These 11 T cell receptor beta chains were sequenced from one sample in a study of blood T cells in healthy people across ages. A second PCR of about 7 to 12 cycles used a sample-barcoded 5' primer and a J-beta primer mix. TCRdb used MiXCR to reprocess the 5' RACE reads, holding one entry per CDR3 protein. Among 870,000 or so distinct CDR3 sequences listed, roughly 26% were seen once. Sequencing was done on a sample of blood. All receptors derive from a woman aged 80 or older in good health.

The CDR3 is CSASLGGNTIYF. The CDR3 bases are TGCAGTGCTAGTCTTGGGGGAAACACCATATATTTT. The rearrangement links TRBV20-1 to TRBJ1-3; D uncertain. In germline, CDR1 is DFQATT, CDR2 SNEGSKA (reference sequence). The CDR3 has 12 amino acids. V lost 3 bases to trimming and J lost 4 bases, with 7 bases between them.

On this clonotype itself: A much bigger clone sits one base away, suggesting this may be a read error. V usage is TRBV10-3 and J usage is TRBJ1-1; D is possibly TRBD1 (6 bases). Germline assignment: CDR1 ENHRY and CDR2 SYGVKD. CDR3 size: 17 residues. CDR3 amino acids: CAISEVAIDRLNTETFF. The CDR3 DNA sequence: TGTGCCATCAGTGAAGTTGCCATAGACAGGCTGAACACTGAAACTTTCTTT.

CDR3 loop: CASSYLSGGVGNEQFF. DNA of the CDR3: TGTGCCAGCAGTTACCTGTCGGGGGGGGTTGGCAATGAGCAGTTCTTC. The chain joins TRBV6-2 or TRBV6-3 to TRBJ2-1; 8 positions match TRBD2. The CDR3 consists of 16 residues. Per germline, CDR1 MNHEY and CDR2 SVGEGT. J was trimmed by 6 bases and V by 2 bases; bases with no gene match: 9.

This clonotype occurred once. The chain has TRBV7-8 and TRBJ1-5; weak D call: TRBD1 (5 bases). The V end lost 2 bases, the J end lost 0 bases, and 11 bases lay between the germline ends. Germline V gives CDR1 SGHVS, CDR2 FQNEAQ. CDR3 size: 16 residues. The CDR3 nucleotides are TGTGCCAGCAGCTTAAGGGGACGGTCTAGCAATCAGCCCCAGCATTTT. This gives the protein CASSLRGRSSNQPQHF.

This clonotype was found a few times. The J gene is TRBJ1-2, the V gene TRBV14, with TRBD1 matching over 7 bases. The V gene end was trimmed by 1 base and the J gene end by 1 base; junction bases not matched to a gene: 3. The CDR3 runs 15 residues. The V gene's germline CDR1 is SGHDN and CDR2 FVKESK. The CDR3 here is CASSQVAGGNYGYTF. For the CDR3, the DNA is TGTGCCAGCAGCCAAGTAGCAGGGGGTAACTATGGCTACACCTTC.

The chain combines TRBV7-2 with TRBJ2-5; 10 bases line up with TRBD2. Trimming at V came to 4 bases and at J to 2 bases, leaving 10 bases not matched to a gene. The germline CDR1 and CDR2 sequences are SGHTA and FQGNSA. The CDR3 loop spans 17 amino acids. DNA for the CDR3: TGTGCCAGCAGCTCCAGAGGTAGCGGGAGGCTACAAGAGACCCAGTACTTC. Its protein product is CASSSRGSGRLQETQYF.

The chain uses TRBV7-6 and TRBJ2-6, with D uncertain. Germline lookup yields CDR1 SGHVS and CDR2 FNYEAQ. The CDR3 contains 17 residues. Trimming took off 2 bases at V and 0 bases at J, with 11 bases between the two ends. DNA of the CDR3: TGTGCCAGCAGCTTAAGCCCGGGTCACTCTGGGGCCAACGTCCTGACTTTC. It yields the protein CASSLSPGHSGANVLTF.

The V gene is TRBV6-5, the J gene TRBJ2-1; D is perhaps TRBD2 (6 bases). The germline gives CDR1 MNHEY, CDR2 SVGAGI. This CDR3 has 15 residues. Trimming took 10 bases from V and 1 from J, leaving 17 bases between them. The CDR3 is CANKGTGQSYNEQFF. The DNA of the CDR3 is TGTGCCAACAAAGGGACTGGACAATCCTACAATGAGCAGTTCTTC.

This clonotype has at least ten counts. The gene calls are TRBV21-1 and TRBJ2-5; the table's D call of TRBD1 was not tested on the DNA. TRBV21-1 represents a pseudogene. This CDR3 is 16 amino acids long. Here the CDR3 DNA reads TGTGCCAGCAGCCCACGACAGGGGAAGGGCCAAGAGACCCAGTACTTC. It specifies CASSPRQGKGQETQYF.

CDR3 sequence reads: CASSFVTGGDTGELFF. DNA for the CDR3: TGTGCCAGCAGCTTCGTCACAGGGGGCGACACCGGGGAGCTGTTTTTT. This sequence joins TRBV11-2 and TRBJ2-2; TRBD1 matches at 9 bases. Unmatched junction bases numbered 5, after V lost 3 bases and J lost 3 bases. CDR3 length: 16 amino acids. Per germline, CDR1 SGHAT and CDR2 FQNNGV.

V and J are TRBV20-1 and TRBJ2-3; perhaps TRBD1 as D (7 bases). Germline V lookup: CDR1 DFQATT, CDR2 SNEGSKA (reference sequence). There are 14 residues in the CDR3. Trimming took off 8 bases at V and 1 base at J, with 16 bases between the two ends. The CDR3, as DNA: TGCAGTCGGCGGGGACAGCGGGGCACAGATACGCAGTATTTT. It translates to CSRRGQRGTDTQYF.